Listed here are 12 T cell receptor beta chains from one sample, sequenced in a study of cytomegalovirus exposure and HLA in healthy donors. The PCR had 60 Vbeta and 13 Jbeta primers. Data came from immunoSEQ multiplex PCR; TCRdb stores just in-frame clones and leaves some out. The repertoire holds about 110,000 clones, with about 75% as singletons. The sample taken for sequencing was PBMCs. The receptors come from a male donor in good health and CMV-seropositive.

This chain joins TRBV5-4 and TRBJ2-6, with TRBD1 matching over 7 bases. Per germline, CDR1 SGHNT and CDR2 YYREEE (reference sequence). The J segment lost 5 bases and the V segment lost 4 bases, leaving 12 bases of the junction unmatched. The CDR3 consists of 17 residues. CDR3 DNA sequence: TGTGCCAGCAGCCATCCAGGGGGTAGGAGTCGGGCCAACGTCCTGACTTTC. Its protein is CASSHPGGRSRANVLTF.

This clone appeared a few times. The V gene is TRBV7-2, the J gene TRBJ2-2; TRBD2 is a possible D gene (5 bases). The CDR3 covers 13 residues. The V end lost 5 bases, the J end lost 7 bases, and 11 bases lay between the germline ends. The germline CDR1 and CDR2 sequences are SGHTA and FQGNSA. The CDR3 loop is CASSGLFGGELFF. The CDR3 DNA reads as TGTGCCAGCAGCGGACTTTTTGGCGGGGAGCTGTTTTTT.

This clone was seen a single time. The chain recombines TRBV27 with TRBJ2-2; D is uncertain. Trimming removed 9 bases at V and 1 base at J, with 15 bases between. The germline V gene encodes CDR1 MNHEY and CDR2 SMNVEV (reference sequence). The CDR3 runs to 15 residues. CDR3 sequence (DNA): TGTGCCAGTAGTCGACTCTCGGGGAACACCGGGGAGCTGTTTTTT. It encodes CASSRLSGNTGELFF.

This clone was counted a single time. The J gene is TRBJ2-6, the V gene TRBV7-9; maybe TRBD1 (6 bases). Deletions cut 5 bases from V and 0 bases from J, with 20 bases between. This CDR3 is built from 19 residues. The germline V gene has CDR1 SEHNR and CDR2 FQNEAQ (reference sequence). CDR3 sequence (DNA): TGTGCCAGCAGCCCAAGCTGGACAGAAGACAACTCTGGGGCCAACGTCCTGACTTTC. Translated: CASSPSWTEDNSGANVLTF.

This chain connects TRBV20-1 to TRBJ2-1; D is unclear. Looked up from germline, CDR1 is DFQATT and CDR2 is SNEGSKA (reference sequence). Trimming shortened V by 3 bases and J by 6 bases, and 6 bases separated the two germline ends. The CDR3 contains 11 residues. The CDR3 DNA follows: TGCAGTGCTAGGGCCCTCAATGAGCAGTTCTTC. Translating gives CSARALNEQFF.

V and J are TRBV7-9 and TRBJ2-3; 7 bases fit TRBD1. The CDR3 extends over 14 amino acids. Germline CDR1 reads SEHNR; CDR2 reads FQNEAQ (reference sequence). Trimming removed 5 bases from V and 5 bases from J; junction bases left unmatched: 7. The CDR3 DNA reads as TGTGCCAGCAGCCCCCGGGACAGTGTAGATACGCAGTATTTT. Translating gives CASSPRDSVDTQYF.

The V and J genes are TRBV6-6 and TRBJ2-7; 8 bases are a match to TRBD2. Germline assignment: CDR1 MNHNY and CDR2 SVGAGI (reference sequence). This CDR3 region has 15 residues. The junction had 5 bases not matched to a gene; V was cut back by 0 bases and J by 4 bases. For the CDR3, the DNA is TGTGCCAGCAGTTACTCCGGGACTAGGAGGTACGAGCAGTACTTC. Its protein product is CASSYSGTRRYEQYF.

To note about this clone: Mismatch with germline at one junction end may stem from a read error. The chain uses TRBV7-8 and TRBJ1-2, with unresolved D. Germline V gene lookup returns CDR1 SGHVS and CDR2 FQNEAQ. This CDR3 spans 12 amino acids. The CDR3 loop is CASSPGSYGYPF. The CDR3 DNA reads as TGTGCCAGCAGCCCGGGTTCCTATGGCTACCCCTTC. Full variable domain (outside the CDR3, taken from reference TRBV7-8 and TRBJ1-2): GAGVSQSPRYKVAKRGQDVALRCDPISGHVSLFWYQQALGQGPEFLTYFQNEAQLDKSGLPSDRFFAERPEGSVSTLKIQRTQQEDSAVYLCASSPGSYGYPFGSGTRLTVV.

DNA of the CDR3: TGTGCCAGCAGCTTAACGGGGAGGGCCTCCGAGCAGTACTTC. Protein: CASSLTGRASEQYF. This chain uses TRBV7-3 with TRBJ2-7, with 7 positions matching TRBD2. With V trimmed by 0 bases and J by 6 bases, 5 bases remained unmatched. CDR3 length: 14 amino acids. Germline V CDR1 and CDR2: SGHTA, FQGTGA.

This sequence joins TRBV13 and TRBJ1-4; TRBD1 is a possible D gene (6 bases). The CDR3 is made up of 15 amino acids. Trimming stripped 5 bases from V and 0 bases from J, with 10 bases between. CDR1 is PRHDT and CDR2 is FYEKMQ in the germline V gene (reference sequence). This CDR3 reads CASSLTGPTNEKLFF. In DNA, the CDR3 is TGTGCCAGCAGCCTAACAGGGCCAACTAATGAAAAACTGTTTTTT.

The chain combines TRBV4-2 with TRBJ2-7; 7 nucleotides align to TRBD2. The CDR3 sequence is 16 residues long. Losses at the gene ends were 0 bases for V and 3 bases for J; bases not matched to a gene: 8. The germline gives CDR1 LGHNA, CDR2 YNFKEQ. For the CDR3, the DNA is TGTGCCAGCAGCCAAGATCGCGGCGGGGGAGGCTACGAGCAGTACTTC. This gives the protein CASSQDRGGGGYEQYF.

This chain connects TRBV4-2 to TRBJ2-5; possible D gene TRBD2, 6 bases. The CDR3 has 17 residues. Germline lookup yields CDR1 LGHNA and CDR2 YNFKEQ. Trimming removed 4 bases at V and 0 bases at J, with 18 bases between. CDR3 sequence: CASSLSTSPAYQETQYF. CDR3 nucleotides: TGTGCCAGCAGCCTCTCTACTAGCCCTGCGTACCAAGAGACCCAGTACTTC.